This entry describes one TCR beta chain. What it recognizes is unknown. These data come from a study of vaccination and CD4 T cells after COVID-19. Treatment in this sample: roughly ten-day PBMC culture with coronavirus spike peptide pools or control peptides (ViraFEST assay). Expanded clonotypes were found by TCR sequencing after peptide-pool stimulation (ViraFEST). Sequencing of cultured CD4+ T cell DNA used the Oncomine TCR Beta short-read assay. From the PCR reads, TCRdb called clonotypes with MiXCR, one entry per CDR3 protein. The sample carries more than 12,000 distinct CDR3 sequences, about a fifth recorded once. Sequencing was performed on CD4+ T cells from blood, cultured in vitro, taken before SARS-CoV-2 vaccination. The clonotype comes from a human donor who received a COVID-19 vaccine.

This chain's CDR3 is CASSEPERAGGETQYF. In DNA, the CDR3 is TGTGCCAGCAGCGAGCCCGAGCGGGCAGGGGGGGAGACCCAGTACTTC. V and J are TRBV21-1 and TRBJ2-5; the table's D call of TRBD1 was not tested on the DNA. TRBV21-1 is listed as a pseudogene. There are 16 residues in the CDR3.